The 20 T cell receptor beta chains below all came from one sample that was sequenced in a study of blood T cell repertoires in COVID-19. Libraries were prepared by immunoSEQ multiplex PCR; TCRdb keeps only in-frame clonotypes and omits some of them. The sample shows 80,000 or so clones, approximately 85% of them seen only once. Sequencing input: peripheral blood. The source is a man aged 45-60 years with COVID-19, enrolled during active disease.

The CDR3 coding sequence is TGCGCCAGCAGCCAAGAGGCAGGGATCCAGCCCCAGCATTTT. This sequence encodes CASSQEAGIQPQHF. This rearrangement joins TRBV4-3 to TRBJ1-5, with D perhaps matching TRBD1 (5 bases). The CDR3 covers 14 residues. Per the germline V gene, CDR1 is LGHNA and CDR2 is YSLEER. V was cut by 0 bases and J by 7 bases, with 10 bases left in between.

The chain is built from TRBV4-1 and TRBJ2-2; D is unclear. CDR1 and CDR2 from the germline V gene are MGHRA and YSYEKL. CDR3 length equals 17 residues. Trimming took off 0 bases at V and 4 bases at J, with 15 bases between the two ends. The CDR3 bases are TGCGCCAGCAGCCAAGATCTTGGCAGTTTCCCCACCGGGGAGCTGTTTTTT. It codes for CASSQDLGSFPTGELFF.

The chain is built from TRBV12-3 or TRBV12-4 and TRBJ1-2, with a weak D call TRBD1 (6 bases). V lost 3 bases to trimming and J lost 8 bases, with 13 bases between them. This CDR3 region has 13 residues. CDR3 in DNA: TGTGCCAGCAGTTTTCGGGGGGCGCGAGGCTACACCTTC. This encodes CASSFRGARGYTF.

The chain has TRBV28 and TRBJ1-5; unclear D gene. The germline gives CDR1 MDHEN, CDR2 SYDVKM. The length of the CDR3 is 12 residues. Between the trimmed V and J ends, which lost 3 bases and 12 bases, there was a span of 12 bases. CDR3 protein: CASSFTPPLQHF. The CDR3 coding sequence is TGTGCCAGCAGTTTCACTCCCCCCCTCCAGCATTTT.

The CDR3 spells CASSQGGGRTFGTF. In DNA, the CDR3 is TGTGCCAGCAGCCAAGGCGGGGGGCGGACCTTCGGCACCTTC. V and J are TRBV28 and TRBJ1-2; tentatively, D is TRBD1 (6 bases). Trimming left V 6 bases short and J 13 bases short, with 24 bases between. Per the germline V gene, CDR1 is MDHEN and CDR2 is SYDVKM. The CDR3 contains 14 residues.

The chain employs TRBV6-5 and TRBJ2-7; TRBD2 matches 14 bases. CDR1 and CDR2 from the germline V gene are MNHEY and SVGAGI. Trimming took 10 bases from V and 3 from J; bases not matched to a gene: 2. The CDR3 sequence is 13 residues long. CDR3 nucleotides: TGTGCCATCGGGACTAGCGGGAGCTACGAGCAGTACTTC. This codes for CAIGTSGSYEQYF.

The chain recombines TRBV7-2 with TRBJ1-4; possible D gene TRBD1, 6 bases. V was pared by 1 base and J by 3 bases, with 18 bases between. This CDR3 contains 18 residues. Germline lookup yields CDR1 SGHTA and CDR2 FQGNSA. The CDR3, as DNA: TGTGCCAGCAGCTTAGAGCCCCCGCGGGGGCGGCCTAATGAAAAACTGTTTTTT. Its protein is CASSLEPPRGRPNEKLFF.

The V call is TRBV5-1, the J call TRBJ2-1; tentatively, D is TRBD2 (5 bases). The V end lost 0 bases, the J end lost 6 bases, and 16 bases lay between the germline ends. Germline V lookup: CDR1 SGHRS, CDR2 YFSETQ. This CDR3 has 16 amino acids. CDR3 DNA sequence: TGCGCCAGCAGCTTGGGGTACGAGGGATTCATCAATGAGCAGTTCTTC. Its translation: CASSLGYEGFINEQFF.

The chain employs TRBV9 and TRBJ1-1, with 7 positions matching TRBD1. The CDR3 runs 14 residues. CDR1 is SGDLS, CDR2 YYNGEE, per germline. V trimming: 0 bases; J trimming: 1 base; junction bases outside the gene matches: 0. The CDR3 nucleotides read TGTGCCAGCAGCGTAGGGACAGGGAACACTGAAGCTTTCTTT. Translation gives CASSVGTGNTEAFF.

The gene calls are TRBV11-2 and TRBJ1-5; D possibly corresponds to TRBD1 (5 bases). From germline, CDR1 is SGHAT and CDR2 FQNNGV. The CDR3 consists of 13 residues. The ends were cut back, 5 bases at V and 4 bases at J, with 9 bases in the middle. The CDR3, as DNA: TGTGCCAGCAGCGTGGACATTAATCAGCCCCAGCATTTT. Amino acid sequence: CASSVDINQPQHF.

The rearrangement uses TRBV6-2 or TRBV6-3 and TRBJ2-5; 10 bases align to TRBD1. CDR3 length equals 18 residues. J lost 6 bases, V lost 0 bases, and 13 bases had no gene match. Germline V lookup: CDR1 MNHEY, CDR2 SVGEGT. In nucleotides, the CDR3 is TGTGCCAGCAGTTACTCTCGGTCCGCAGACAGGGGGCTTAAGACCCAGTACTTC. Its protein product is CASSYSRSADRGLKTQYF.

The genes are TRBV21-1 and TRBJ2-7; TRBD1 is taken as the D call from the table, unchecked against the DNA. TRBV21-1 represents a pseudogene. This CDR3 is built from 16 residues. CDR3 in amino acids: CASRLRDRFSSYEQYF. DNA for the CDR3: TGTGCCAGCAGACTCCGGGACAGGTTCTCGTCCTACGAGCAGTACTTC.

V gene TRBV18 combines with J gene TRBJ1-5, with 9 bases aligning to TRBD1. CDR3 length equals 17 residues. J lost 4 bases, V lost 4 bases, and 11 bases had no gene match. Per the germline V gene, CDR1 is KGHSH and CDR2 is LQKENI. Here the CDR3 reads CASSLDGGQGTNQPQHF. CDR3 bases: TGTGCCAGCTCACTAGACGGTGGACAGGGGACGAATCAGCCCCAGCATTTT.

This clone was recorded once. The V and J genes are TRBV5-5 and TRBJ1-5; no definite D call. Germline loops: CDR1 SGHKS, CDR2 YYEKEE (reference sequence). V was cut by 0 bases and J by 0 bases, with 10 bases left in between. CDR3 size: 16 residues. The CDR3 loop is CASSLANTHSNQPQHF. In nucleotides, the CDR3 is TGTGCCAGCAGCTTGGCCAACACCCATAGCAATCAGCCCCAGCATTTT.

This chain uses TRBV28 with TRBJ2-7; 7 positions agree with TRBD1. CDR1 and CDR2 (germline): MDHEN, SYDVKM. The CDR3 has 18 amino acids. V dropped 6 bases and J dropped 3; count of bases not matched to a gene: 20. CDR3 sequence reads: CASSTSGGGSGNIYEQYF. The CDR3 DNA follows: TGTGCCAGCAGCACATCAGGGGGTGGTAGTGGAAATATCTACGAGCAGTACTTC.

This chain uses TRBV5-1 with TRBJ2-1; TRBD1 matches at 11 bases. The CDR3 covers 16 residues. Germline V gene data show CDR1 as SGHRS and CDR2 as YFSETQ. V was clipped by 3 bases and J by 4 bases; unmatched bases: 6. CDR3 amino acids: CASSSAGTGGYNEQFF. CDR3 in DNA: TGCGCCAGCAGCTCAGCCGGGACAGGGGGTTACAATGAGCAGTTCTTC.

The rearrangement links TRBV7-2 to TRBJ2-3, with 7 nucleotides matching TRBD2. Trimming removed 4 bases from V and 2 bases from J; junction bases left unmatched: 9. Germline V gene sequence: CDR1 SGHTA, CDR2 FQGNSA. The length of the CDR3 is 16 residues. CDR3 amino acids: CASSYYGRDYTDTQYF. CDR3 sequence (DNA): TGTGCCAGCAGCTACTATGGGAGGGATTACACAGATACGCAGTATTTT. The full variable domain, with the rest looked up from reference TRBV7-2 and TRBJ2-3, is GAGVSQSPSNKVTEKGKDVELRCDPISGHTALYWYRQSLGQGLEFLIYFQGNSAPDKSGLPSDRFSAERTGGSVSTLTIQRTQQEDSAVYLCASSYYGRDYTDTQYFGPGTRLTVL.

This chain uses TRBV3-1 (or the pseudogene TRBV3-2) with TRBJ1-1; TRBD1 matches at 7 bases. The CDR3 contains 15 residues. The trim removed 5 bases at V and 0 bases at J, leaving 6 bases unmatched. The germline V gene encodes CDR1 LGHDT and CDR2 YNNKEL (reference sequence). The CDR3, as DNA: TGTGCCAGCAGCGAAAGGGGGCGGATGAACACTGAAGCTTTCTTT. Encoded protein: CASSERGRMNTEAFF.

J is TRBJ2-5 and V is TRBV6-5, with D tentatively TRBD1 (5 bases). Germline lookup yields CDR1 MNHEY and CDR2 SVGAGI. Trimming cost V 0 bases and J 4 bases, with 9 bases left between them. The CDR3 is made up of 14 amino acids. The CDR3 region is CASSYSGARETQYF. Here the CDR3 DNA reads TGTGCCAGCAGTTACTCAGGGGCGAGAGAGACCCAGTACTTC.

CDR3 in DNA: TGTGCCTGGGAGGGGACTCTCTACAATGAGCAGTTCTTC. Translated, it gives CAWEGTLYNEQFF. This sequence joins TRBV30 and TRBJ2-1; possibly TRBD2 for D (6 bases). Germline V gene lookup returns CDR1 GTSNPN and CDR2 SVGIG (reference sequence). V lost 5 bases and J 3 bases, leaving 11 bases between the germline ends. The CDR3 extends over 13 amino acids.